The following is a TCR beta chain sequence with its context. This specimen belongs to a study of blood T cell repertoires in COVID-19. Whole-study context: COVID-19 samples from acute and convalescent phases originated in the United States, Italy and Spain. Sources were T cells, B-cell-depleted T cells, or PBMCs; the material itself was cDNA or gDNA.

The table came from immunoSEQ multiplex PCR; TCRdb's copy has only in-frame clones and leaves some out. This table has more than 100,000 clones, around 87% appearing once. This CDR3 comprises 15 residues. Germline V gene lookup returns CDR1 SGDLS and CDR2 YYNGEE. V shed 4 bases, J shed 5 bases, and the junction held 6 bases outside the gene matches. The sample taken for sequencing was peripheral blood. The chain couples TRBV9 to TRBJ2-5, with TRBD1 identical over 12 bases. The source is an older woman with acute or convalescent COVID-19. The CDR3 nucleotides are TGTGCCAGCAGCATCCGGGACAGGGGGCGGGAGACCCAGTACTTC. Translation gives CASSIRDRGRETQYF.